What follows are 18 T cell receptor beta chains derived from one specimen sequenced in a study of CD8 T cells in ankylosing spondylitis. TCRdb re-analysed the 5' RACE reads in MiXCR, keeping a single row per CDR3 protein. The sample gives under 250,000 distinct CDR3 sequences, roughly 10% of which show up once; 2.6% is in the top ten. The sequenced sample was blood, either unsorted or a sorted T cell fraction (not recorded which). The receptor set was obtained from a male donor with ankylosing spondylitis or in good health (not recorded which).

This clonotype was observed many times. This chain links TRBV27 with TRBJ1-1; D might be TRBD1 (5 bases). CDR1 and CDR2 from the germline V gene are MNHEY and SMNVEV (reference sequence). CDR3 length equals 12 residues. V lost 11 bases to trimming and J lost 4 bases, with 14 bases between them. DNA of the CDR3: TGTGCCGCCGGGGGGGTTCGCACTGAAGCTTTCTTT. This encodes CAAGGVRTEAFF.

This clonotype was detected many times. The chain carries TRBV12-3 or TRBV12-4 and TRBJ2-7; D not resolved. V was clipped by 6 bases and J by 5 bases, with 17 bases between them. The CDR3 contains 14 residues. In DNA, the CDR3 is TGTGCCAGCAGCCAAGACCAGGTAATCCACGAGCAGTACTTC. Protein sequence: CASSQDQVIHEQYF.

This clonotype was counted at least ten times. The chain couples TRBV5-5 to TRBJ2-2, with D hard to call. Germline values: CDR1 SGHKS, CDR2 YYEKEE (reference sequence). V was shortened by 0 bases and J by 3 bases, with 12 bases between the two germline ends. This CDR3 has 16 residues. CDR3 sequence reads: CASSLGAGRYTGELFF. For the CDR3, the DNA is TGTGCCAGCAGCTTGGGTGCAGGACGTTACACCGGGGAGCTGTTTTTT.

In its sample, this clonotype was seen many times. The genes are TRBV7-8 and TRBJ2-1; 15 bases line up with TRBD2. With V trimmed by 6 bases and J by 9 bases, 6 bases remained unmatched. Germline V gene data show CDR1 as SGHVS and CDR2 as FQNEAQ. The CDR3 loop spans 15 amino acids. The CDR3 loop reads CASRWGLAGGREQFF. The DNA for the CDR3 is TGTGCCAGCAGATGGGGACTAGCGGGAGGTCGTGAGCAGTTCTTC.

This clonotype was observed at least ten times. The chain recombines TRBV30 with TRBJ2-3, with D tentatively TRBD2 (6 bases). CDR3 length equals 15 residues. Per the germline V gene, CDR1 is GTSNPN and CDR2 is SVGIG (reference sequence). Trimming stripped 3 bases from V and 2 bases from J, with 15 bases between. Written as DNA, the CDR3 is TGTGCCTGGAGCACCGCAGCGGGTAACACAGATACGCAGTATTTT. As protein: CAWSTAAGNTDTQYF.

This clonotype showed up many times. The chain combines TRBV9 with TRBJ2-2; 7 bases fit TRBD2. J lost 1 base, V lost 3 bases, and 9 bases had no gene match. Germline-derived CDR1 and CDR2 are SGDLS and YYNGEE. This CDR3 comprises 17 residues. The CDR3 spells CASSGLSGLVNTGELFF. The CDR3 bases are TGTGCCAGCAGCGGCCTATCCGGACTAGTGAACACCGGGGAGCTGTTTTTT.

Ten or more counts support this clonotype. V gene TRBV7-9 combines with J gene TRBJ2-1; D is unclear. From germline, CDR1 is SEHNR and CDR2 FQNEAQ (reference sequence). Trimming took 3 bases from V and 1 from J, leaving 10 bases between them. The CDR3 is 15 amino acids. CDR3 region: CASSLTDGSYNEQFF. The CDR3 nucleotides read TGTGCCAGCAGCTTGACGGACGGATCCTACAATGAGCAGTTCTTC.

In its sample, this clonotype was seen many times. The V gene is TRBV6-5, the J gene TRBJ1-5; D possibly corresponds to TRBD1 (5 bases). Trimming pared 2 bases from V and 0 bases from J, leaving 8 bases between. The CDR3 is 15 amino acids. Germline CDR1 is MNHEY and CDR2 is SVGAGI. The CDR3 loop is CASSYERGSNQPQHF. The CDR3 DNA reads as TGTGCCAGCAGTTACGAGAGGGGTAGCAATCAGCCCCAGCATTTT.

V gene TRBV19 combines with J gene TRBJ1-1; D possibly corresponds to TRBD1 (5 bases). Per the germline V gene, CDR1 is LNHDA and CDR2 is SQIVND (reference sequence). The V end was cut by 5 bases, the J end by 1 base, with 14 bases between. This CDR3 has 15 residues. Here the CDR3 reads CASSLKGNRNTEAFF. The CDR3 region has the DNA TGTGCCAGTAGTCTAAAGGGGAACAGGAACACTGAAGCTTTCTTT. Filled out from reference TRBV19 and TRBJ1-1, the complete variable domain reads DGGITQSPKYLFRKEGQNVTLSCEQNLNHDAMYWYRQDPGQGLRLIYYSQIVNDFQKGDIAEGYSVSREKKESFPLTVTSAQKNPTAFYLCASSLKGNRNTEAFFGQGTRLTVV.

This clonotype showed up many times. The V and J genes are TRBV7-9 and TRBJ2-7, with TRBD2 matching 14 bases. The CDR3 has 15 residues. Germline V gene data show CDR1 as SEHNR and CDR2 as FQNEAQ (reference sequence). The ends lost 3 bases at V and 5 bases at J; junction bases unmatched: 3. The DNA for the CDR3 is TGTGCCAGCAGCTTCGGGACTAGCGGGAGCCACGAGCAGTACTTC. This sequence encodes CASSFGTSGSHEQYF.

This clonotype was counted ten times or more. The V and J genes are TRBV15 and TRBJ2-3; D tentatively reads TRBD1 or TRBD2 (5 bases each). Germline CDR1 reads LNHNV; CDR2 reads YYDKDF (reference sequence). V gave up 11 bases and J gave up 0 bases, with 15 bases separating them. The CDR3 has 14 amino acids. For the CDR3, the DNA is TGTGCCTCTCAGCCAGGGAGAAGCACAGATACGCAGTATTTT. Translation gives CASQPGRSTDTQYF. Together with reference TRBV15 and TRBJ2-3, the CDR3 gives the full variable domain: DAMVIQNPRYQVTQFGKPVTLSCSQTLNHNVMYWYQQKSSQAPKLLFHYYDKDFNNEADTPDNFQSRRPNTSFCFLDIRSPGLGDTAMYLCASQPGRSTDTQYFGPGTRLTVL.

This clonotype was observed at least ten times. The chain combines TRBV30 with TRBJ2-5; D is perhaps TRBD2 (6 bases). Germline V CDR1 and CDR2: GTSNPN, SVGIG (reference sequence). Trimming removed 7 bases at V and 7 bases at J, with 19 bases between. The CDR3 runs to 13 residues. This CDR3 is CALDDSGYATQYF. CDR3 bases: TGTGCCTTGGATGACAGCGGGTATGCGACCCAGTACTTC. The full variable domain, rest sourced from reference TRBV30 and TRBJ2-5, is SQTIHQWPATLVQPVGSPLSLECTVEGTSNPNLYWYRQAAGRGLQLLFYSVGIGQISSEVPQNLSASRPQDRQFILSSKKLLLSDSGFYLCALDDSGYATQYFGPGTRLLVL.

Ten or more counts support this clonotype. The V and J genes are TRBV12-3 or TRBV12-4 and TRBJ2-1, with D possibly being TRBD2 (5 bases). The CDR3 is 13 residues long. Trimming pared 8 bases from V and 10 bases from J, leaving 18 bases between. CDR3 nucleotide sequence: TGTGCCAGCTCTAATCGGGGAAATGAAGAGCAGTTCTTC. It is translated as CASSNRGNEEQFF.

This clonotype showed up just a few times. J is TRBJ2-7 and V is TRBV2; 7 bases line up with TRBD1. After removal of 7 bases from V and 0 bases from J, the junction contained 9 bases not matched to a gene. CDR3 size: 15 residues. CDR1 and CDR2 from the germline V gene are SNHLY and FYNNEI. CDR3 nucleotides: TGTGCCAGCAAAACCGGACAGGTTAGCTCCTACGAGCAGTACTTC. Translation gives CASKTGQVSSYEQYF.

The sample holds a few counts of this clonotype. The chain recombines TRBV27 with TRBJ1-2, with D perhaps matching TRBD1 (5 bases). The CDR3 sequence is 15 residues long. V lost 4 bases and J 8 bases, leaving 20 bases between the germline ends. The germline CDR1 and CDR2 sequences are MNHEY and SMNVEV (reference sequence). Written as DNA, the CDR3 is TGTGCCAGCAGTTCGCGGCAGGGTGGGCCGAGGGGCTACACCTTC. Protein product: CASSSRQGGPRGYTF.

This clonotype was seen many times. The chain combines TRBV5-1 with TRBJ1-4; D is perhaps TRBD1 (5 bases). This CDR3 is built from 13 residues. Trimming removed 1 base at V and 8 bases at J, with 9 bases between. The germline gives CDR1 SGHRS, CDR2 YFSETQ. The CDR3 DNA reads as TGCGCCAGCAGCTTGTCAGGGAAGGAAAAACTGTTTTTT. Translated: CASSLSGKEKLFF.

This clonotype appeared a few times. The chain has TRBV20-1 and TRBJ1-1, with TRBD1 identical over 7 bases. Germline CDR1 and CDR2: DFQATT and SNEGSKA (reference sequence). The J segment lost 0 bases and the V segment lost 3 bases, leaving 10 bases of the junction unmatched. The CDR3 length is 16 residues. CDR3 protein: CSASYRQGVLNTEAFF. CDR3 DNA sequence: TGCAGTGCTAGTTACCGACAGGGCGTATTGAACACTGAAGCTTTCTTT.

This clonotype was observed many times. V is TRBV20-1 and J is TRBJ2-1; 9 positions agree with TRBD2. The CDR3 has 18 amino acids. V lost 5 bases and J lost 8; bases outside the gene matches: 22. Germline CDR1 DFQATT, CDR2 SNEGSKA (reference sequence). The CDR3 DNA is TGCAGTGCTCTACTAGACCCAGCGGGGGGCGGACGGTGGGATGAGCAGTTCTTC. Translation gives CSALLDPAGGGRWDEQFF.